The clone carrying this TCR beta chain was detected a few times. No antigen is known for it. The data originate from a study of cytomegalovirus exposure and HLA in healthy donors. CDR3 length: 13 residues. V was pared by 10 bases and J by 1 base, with 13 bases between. CDR1 and CDR2 (germline): SNHLY, FYNNEI. General observations from the study: An assumption of roughly uniform sequencing depth across donors underlay the presence/absence analyses.

The PCR ran on 60 Vbeta and 13 Jbeta primers. Method: immunoSEQ multiplex PCR; TCRdb's copy keeps in-frame clones and lacks some. Among approximately 110,000 clones listed, approximately 70% were seen once. Sequencing input: PBMCs. This TCR came from an older woman in good health and CMV-seropositive. The chain carries TRBV2 and TRBJ1-1; D not certain. The CDR3 region has the DNA TGTGCCACCTCTCCACAGTCGAACACTGAAGCTTTCTTT. This sequence encodes CATSPQSNTEAFF. Full variable domain (outside the CDR3, taken from reference TRBV2 and TRBJ1-1): EPEVTQTPSHQVTQMGQEVILRCVPISNHLYFYWYRQILGQKVEFLVSFYNNEISEKSEIFDDQFSVERPDGSNFTLKIRSTKLEDSAMYFCATSPQSNTEAFFGQGTRLTVV.